This entry lists 26 T cell receptor beta chains sequenced from one sample in a study of CD8 T cells in Susac syndrome. With random hexamers, reverse transcription was performed on roughly 0.45 to 1 ug of RNA. TCRdb itself ran the immunoSEQ multiplex PCR reads through MiXCR, one entry per CDR3 protein. The sample holds around 170,000 distinct CDR3 sequences, 90% to 95% seen once. Sequencing was carried out using CD8+ T cells from PBMCs. The source is a human donor with multiple sclerosis.

This clonotype was recorded once. The genes are TRBV12-3 or TRBV12-4 and TRBJ1-2; 10 bases agree with TRBD1. J was trimmed by 5 bases and V by 3 bases; bases with no gene match: 3. The CDR3 contains 14 residues. The CDR3 DNA reads TGTGCCAGCAGTTTTGGGACAGGGGTATATGGCTACACCTTC. Translation: CASSFGTGVYGYTF.

The chain joins TRBV29-1 to TRBJ2-7, with no clear D. The CDR3 is 13 amino acids. The germline gives CDR1 SQVTM, CDR2 ANQGSEA. The V end was cut by 4 bases, the J end by 0 bases, with 10 bases between. The chain's CDR3 is CSVGASRSYEQYF. The CDR3 coding sequence is TGCAGCGTTGGAGCCAGCCGCTCCTACGAGCAGTACTTC.

This clonotype was picked up one time. V and J are TRBV13 and TRBJ1-1; maybe TRBD1 (6 bases). V was trimmed by 5 bases and J by 5 bases, leaving 12 bases between them. Germline V gene lookup returns CDR1 PRHDT and CDR2 FYEKMQ (reference sequence). The CDR3 is 13 residues long. CDR3 loop: CASSTTRGTEAFF. CDR3 sequence (DNA): TGTGCCAGCAGCACAACCAGGGGTACTGAAGCTTTCTTT.

The V and J genes are TRBV29-1 and TRBJ2-7, with D hard to call. V lost 2 bases, J lost 0 bases, and 5 bases lay in between. This CDR3 contains 12 residues. Germline CDR1 and CDR2: SQVTM and ANQGSEA. In DNA, the CDR3 is TGCAGCGTTGAAAGTCCCTCCTACGAGCAGTACTTC. It codes for CSVESPSYEQYF.

The J gene is TRBJ2-2, the V gene TRBV20-1; D is perhaps TRBD2 (5 bases). The CDR3 contains 16 residues. CDR1 is DFQATT, CDR2 SNEGSKA, per germline (reference sequence). V lost 0 bases and J 0 bases, leaving 11 bases between the germline ends. The CDR3 reads CSARDLTGTNTGELFF. The DNA of the CDR3 is TGCAGTGCTAGAGATCTTACCGGGACGAACACCGGGGAGCTGTTTTTT.

This clonotype was found once. The chain is built from TRBV29-1 and TRBJ1-2; D ambiguous. Germline-derived CDR1 and CDR2 are SQVTM and ANQGSEA. The length of the CDR3 is 13 residues. V lost 2 bases to trimming and J lost 3 bases, with 10 bases between them. The CDR3 here is CSVEFRRYYGYTF. In DNA form, the CDR3 reads TGCAGCGTTGAATTTCGGAGATACTATGGCTACACCTTC.

This chain connects TRBV7-2 to TRBJ2-7; a possible D gene is TRBD2 (5 bases). The CDR3 sequence is 14 residues long. V dropped 5 bases and J dropped 3 bases, with 14 bases sitting between them. CDR1 and CDR2 from the germline V gene are SGHTA and FQGNSA. Here the CDR3 DNA reads TGTGCCAGCAGCGTGACCGGGATGTACTACGAGCAGTACTTC. Protein: CASSVTGMYYEQYF.

The chain uses TRBV24-1 and TRBJ2-7; the D is unclear. This CDR3 is built from 11 residues. V shed 12 bases and J shed 2 bases, with 10 bases lying between them. CDR1 is KGHDR, CDR2 SFDVKD, per germline. The CDR3 coding sequence is TGTGCCGCCCTTACTACCTACGAGCAGTACTTC. Its translation is CAALTTYEQYF.

V is TRBV27 and J is TRBJ2-7, with 9 bases matching TRBD1. The CDR3 spans 14 residues. Germline trimming cut 2 bases from V and 6 bases from J; bases unmatched to any gene: 5. Germline V gene sequence: CDR1 MNHEY, CDR2 SMNVEV (reference sequence). CDR3 loop: CASSLVDRGSEQYF. The CDR3 nucleotides read TGTGCCAGCAGTTTAGTGGACAGGGGTTCCGAGCAGTACTTC.

The chain employs TRBV9 and TRBJ2-5; 8 bases map to TRBD1. The V gene end was trimmed by 4 bases and the J gene end by 5 bases; junction bases not matched to a gene: 7. From germline, CDR1 is SGDLS and CDR2 YYNGEE. The length of the CDR3 is 14 residues. The CDR3 spells CASSTDRDIETQYF. For the CDR3, the DNA is TGTGCCAGCAGCACGGACAGGGATATTGAGACCCAGTACTTC.

The J gene is TRBJ2-5, the V gene TRBV9; possibly TRBD2 for D (5 bases). Germline-derived CDR1 and CDR2 are SGDLS and YYNGEE. The germline V and J ends were trimmed by 4 bases and 5 bases, with 9 bases remaining between them. The CDR3 contains 12 residues. For the CDR3, the DNA is TGTGCCAGCAGCAACCCGGGGGAGACCCAGTACTTC. It yields the protein CASSNPGETQYF.

The chain uses TRBV6-5 and TRBJ2-5, with 10 bases aligning to TRBD2. Germline V gene data show CDR1 as MNHEY and CDR2 as SVGAGI. V was pared by 4 bases and J by 5 bases, with 1 base of the junction left unmatched. CDR3 length: 13 amino acids. The CDR3 nucleotides read TGTGCCAGCAGTTCTAGCGGGAGTGAGACCCAGTACTTC. It translates to CASSSSGSETQYF.

This chain links TRBV7-2 with TRBJ1-1; D remains unclear. CDR3 length equals 11 residues. Germline lookup yields CDR1 SGHTA and CDR2 FQGNSA. Trimming removed 4 bases at V and 8 bases at J, with 8 bases between. DNA for the CDR3: TGTGCCAGCAGCTCCTTTGCAGAAGCTTTCTTT. It codes for CASSSFAEAFF.

J is TRBJ2-7 and V is TRBV20-1; 9 bases line up with TRBD2. The length of the CDR3 is 13 residues. CDR1 is DFQATT and CDR2 is SNEGSKA in the germline V gene (reference sequence). V trimming: 2 bases; J trimming: 6 bases; junction bases outside the gene matches: 5. The CDR3 spells CSARSGTSTEQYF. The CDR3 nucleotides are TGCAGTGCTAGATCCGGGACTAGCACCGAGCAGTACTTC.

The chain uses TRBV5-6 and TRBJ1-2; 7 nucleotides agree with TRBD1. The CDR3 is 15 amino acids. Germline CDR1 reads SGHDT; CDR2 reads YYEEEE. Losses at the gene ends were 4 bases for V and 8 bases for J; bases not matched to a gene: 14. CDR3 sequence (DNA): TGTGCCAGCAGCCTACAGACAGGGAGATTGAACGGCTACACCTTC. Translation gives CASSLQTGRLNGYTF.

The chain links TRBV5-6 to TRBJ1-5; D gene uncertain. This CDR3 has 13 amino acids. V lost 2 bases and J 5 bases, leaving 8 bases between the germline ends. Germline CDR1 reads SGHDT; CDR2 reads YYEEEE. The CDR3 DNA is TGTGCCAGCAGCTTTTGGCCTTATCAGCCCCAGCATTTT. As protein: CASSFWPYQPQHF.

The gene calls are TRBV29-1 and TRBJ2-1; 16 bases are a match to TRBD2. Looked up from germline, CDR1 is SQVTM and CDR2 is ANQGSEA. This CDR3 is 16 amino acids long. V lost 7 bases to trimming and J lost 3 bases; unmatched junction nucleotides: 6. CDR3 DNA: TGCAGCGACGGGACTAGCGGGAGGGAGTTCTACAATGAGCAGTTCTTC. Amino acid sequence: CSDGTSGREFYNEQFF.

The chain is built from TRBV29-1 and TRBJ2-3; either TRBD1 or TRBD2 may supply D (6 bases each). The V gene's germline CDR1 is SQVTM and CDR2 ANQGSEA. The CDR3 is 12 amino acids. Deletions cut 7 bases from V and 4 bases from J, with 12 bases between. Here the CDR3 reads CSGRGFPDTQYF. CDR3 DNA: TGCAGCGGGAGGGGGTTTCCAGATACGCAGTATTTT.

This chain joins TRBV20-1 and TRBJ2-7; D is undetermined. Trimming shortened V by 1 base and J by 4 bases, and 11 bases separated the two germline ends. Germline-derived CDR1 and CDR2 are DFQATT and SNEGSKA (reference sequence). This CDR3 has 13 residues. The CDR3 DNA follows: TGCAGTGCTAGAGCCCCTGACCGATACGAGCAGTACTTC. Protein: CSARAPDRYEQYF.

The chain uses TRBV4-1 and TRBJ2-7; D is unresolved. Germline CDR1 reads MGHRA; CDR2 reads YSYEKL. V was clipped by 10 bases and J by 5 bases, with 18 bases between them. The CDR3 has 13 residues. DNA of the CDR3: TGCGCCACCTCAGCCAACGTAGTCCACGAGCAGTACTTC. Its translation: CATSANVVHEQYF.

The chain couples TRBV28 to TRBJ2-5; D is perhaps TRBD1 (6 bases). Per the germline V gene, CDR1 is MDHEN and CDR2 is SYDVKM. The CDR3 runs 12 residues. V was pared by 10 bases and J by 1 base, with 10 bases between. DNA for the CDR3: TGTGCCACAACAGGGCTCCAAGAGACCCAGTACTTC. Encoded protein: CATTGLQETQYF.

The rearrangement links TRBV4-2 to TRBJ2-3; D gene uncertain. Germline V gene lookup returns CDR1 LGHNA and CDR2 YNFKEQ. Trimming pared 0 bases from V and 6 bases from J, leaving 19 bases between. The CDR3 loop spans 17 amino acids. The CDR3: CASSQDRVAMMWDTQYF. The CDR3 nucleotides are TGTGCCAGCAGCCAAGATCGAGTGGCGATGATGTGGGATACGCAGTATTTT.

This clonotype was counted only a few times. The rearrangement joins TRBV29-1 to TRBJ2-2, with unresolved D. Germline V gives CDR1 SQVTM, CDR2 ANQGSEA. V lost 4 bases to trimming and J lost 2 bases, with 5 bases between them. This CDR3 comprises 12 residues. CDR3: CSVAGNTGELFF. CDR3 nucleotide sequence: TGCAGCGTTGCGGGCAACACCGGGGAGCTGTTTTTT.

The rearrangement uses TRBV7-6 and TRBJ1-1, with D unresolved. With 0 bases removed from V and 10 bases from J, the gap between germline ends came to 12 bases. CDR1 SGHVS and CDR2 FNYEAQ come from the germline V gene. CDR3 length equals 13 residues. The chain's CDR3 is CASSLASPSVAFF. CDR3 nucleotides: TGTGCCAGCAGCTTAGCTTCCCCCTCGGTAGCTTTCTTT.

CDR3 nucleotide sequence: TGTGCCAGCAGTTTCCTTACAGGGGGGATGAACACTGAAGCTTTCTTT. It translates to CASSFLTGGMNTEAFF. The chain recombines TRBV28 with TRBJ1-1; 8 bases fit TRBD1. CDR1 and CDR2 (germline): MDHEN, SYDVKM. CDR3 length: 16 amino acids. With V trimmed by 3 bases and J by 0 bases, 6 bases remained unmatched. Variable domain in full (rest from reference TRBV28 and TRBJ1-1): DVKVTQSSRYLVKRTGEKVFLECVQDMDHENMFWYRQDPGLGLRLIYFSYDVKMKEKGDIPEGYSVSREKKERFSLILESASTNQTSMYLCASSFLTGGMNTEAFFGQGTRLTVV.

The chain is built from TRBV6-6 and TRBJ1-1, with 9 bases identical to TRBD1. Germline-derived CDR1 and CDR2 are MNHNY and SVGAGI (reference sequence). The CDR3 totals 14 residues. J lost 5 bases, V lost 7 bases, and 8 bases had no gene match. CDR3 sequence (DNA): TGTGCCAGCACCATCGACAGGGGGGGGACTGAAGCTTTCTTT. It yields the protein CASTIDRGGTEAFF.